This TCR beta chain appears in the sequencing data of a study of response to subunit inactivated influenza vaccine. General study results and limits: New T cells are recruited in small numbers by each seasonal influenza vaccination, according to the authors' suggestion.

Notes on this clonotype: The antigen is not known.

One entry per CDR3 protein, called by TCRdb with MiXCR from the RT-PCR reads. The table has 590,000 or so distinct CDR3 sequences, about 15% seen once; the top ten hold 7.6%. CDR1 DFQATT and CDR2 SNEGSKA come from the germline V gene (reference sequence). Trimming cost V 6 bases and J 0 bases, with 14 bases left between them. The CDR3 is 14 amino acids. The chain couples TRBV20-1 to TRBJ2-5; D gene uncertain. This TCR was sampled from a man aged 50 to 60 who received an inactivated influenza vaccine. The sequences come from PBMCs from blood, collected around 14 days before vaccination. CDR3 in DNA: TGCAGTGCCACAATGCTCAGCGACCAAGAGACCCAGTACTTC. This sequence encodes CSATMLSDQETQYF.